The T cell receptor beta chain described here comes from a study of T cells in localized non-small cell lung cancer. The data were produced by immunoSEQ multiplex PCR, yet TCRdb's version contains in-frame clones alone and is incomplete. This sample carries about 18,000 clones, under 85% of them seen once, and the ten largest clones take over 25%. V gave up 3 bases and J gave up 0 bases, with 12 bases separating them. The CDR3 loop spans 14 amino acids. Germline CDR1 is GTSNPN and CDR2 is SVGIG (reference sequence). The sequencing here drew on peripheral blood, taken before any cancer treatment. The chain couples TRBV30 to TRBJ2-7, with D tentatively TRBD1 (8 bases). This receptor was obtained from a female donor over 55 with stage I lung adenocarcinoma. The CDR3 sequence: CAWRQGGSSYEQYF. CDR3 DNA sequence: TGTGCCTGGAGACAGGGGGGGTCCTCCTACGAGCAGTACTTC.